This T cell receptor beta chain comes out of a study of OX40 agonist ivuxolimab in advanced cancers. About the study: Three patients responded partially, comprising one with hepatocellular carcinoma and two with cutaneous melanoma.

Study results and limitations: Averaged across samples, CD8+ T cells carried more expanded clones than CD4+ did. Certain nonresponders likewise exhibited a low normalized T-cell clonal expansion.

This clone was counted between two and nine times. Its antigen remains unknown. Germline CDR1 is SGHTA and CDR2 is FQGNSA. Between the trimmed V and J ends, which lost 1 base and 5 bases, there was a span of 13 bases. This CDR3 has 15 residues. TCRdb keeps only in-frame clones here, not all; method: immunoSEQ multiplex PCR. In the table there are approximately 38,000 clones, roughly 80% of which are singletons. The chain recombines TRBV7-2 with TRBJ2-3; maybe TRBD2 (5 bases). Specimen: CD4+ or CD8+ T cells sorted from blood, collected in a trial of the OX40 agonist ivuxolimab. This receptor was identified in an adult with an advanced solid tumor such as melanoma, head and neck, liver or kidney cancer. The CDR3 sequence is CASSLDRVRGDTQYF. CDR3 DNA: TGTGCCAGCAGCTTAGACCGGGTTCGGGGAGATACGCAGTATTTT.